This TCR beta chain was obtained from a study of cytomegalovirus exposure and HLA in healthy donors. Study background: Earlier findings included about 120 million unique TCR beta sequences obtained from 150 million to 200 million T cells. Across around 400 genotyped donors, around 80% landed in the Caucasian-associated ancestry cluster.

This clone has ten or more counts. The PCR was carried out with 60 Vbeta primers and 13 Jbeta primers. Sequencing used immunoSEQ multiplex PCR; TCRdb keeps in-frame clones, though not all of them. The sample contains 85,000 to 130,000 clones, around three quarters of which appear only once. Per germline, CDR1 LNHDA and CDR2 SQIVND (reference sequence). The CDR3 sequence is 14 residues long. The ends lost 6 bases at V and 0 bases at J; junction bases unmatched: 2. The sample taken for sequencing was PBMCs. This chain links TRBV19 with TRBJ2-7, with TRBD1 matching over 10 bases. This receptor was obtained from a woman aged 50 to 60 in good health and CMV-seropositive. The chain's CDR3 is CASRGTGDSYEQYF. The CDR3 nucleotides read TGTGCCAGTAGGGGGACAGGGGACTCCTACGAGCAGTACTTC.